This TCR beta chain derives from a study of blood T cell repertoires in COVID-19. Study-level information: Sample material is recorded as cDNA or gDNA derived from T cells, B-cell-depleted T cells, or PBMCs.

The V gene's germline CDR1 is WSHSY and CDR2 SAAADI. CDR3 size: 12 residues. V lost 6 bases and J 3 bases, leaving 8 bases between the germline ends. Per the original methods: For nucleated cells, counts were estimated from reference gene primer amplification. Using immunoSEQ multiplex PCR, the repertoire was profiled, and TCRdb retains in-frame clones only, with some absent. Clonal size and the V and J genes are those of that table, whereas D and trimming came from the DNA. The repertoire includes around 10,000 clones, nearly 90% of them detected once, and roughly a tenth sits in the top ten. This receptor was taken from a human donor in a cohort sampled during active COVID-19. Sequenced sample: peripheral blood. The V and J genes are TRBV10-2 and TRBJ1-2; weak D call: TRBD1 (5 bases). This CDR3 is CASSQGHYGYTF. The DNA for the CDR3 is TGCGCCAGCAGCCAGGGTCACTATGGCTACACCTTC.